A selection of T cell receptor beta chains follows, all from one sample in a study of shared clonotypes between healthy human individuals. Produced via immunoSEQ multiplex PCR; TCRdb's table is partial and in-frame only. Of over a million clones listed, 96% are singletons. Sequencing was performed on naive CD4+ T cells sorted from blood. The receptors were gathered from a young man in good health. CDR3s include the opening cysteine and the closing phenylalanine or tryptophan. D genes are given only for firm matches. The size of a clone is reported for some rows only, either as once, few or many, or as a class for expanded clones.

j_call clone_size d_call v_call cdr3_nt cdr3_aa
TRBJ2-7 . . TRBV15 TGTGCCACCAGCAGAGGGCGGCGGGACGCCTGGCCAGGCCGTACCTACGAGCAGTACTTC CATSRGRRDAWPGRTYEQYF
TRBJ1-1 once . TRBV27 TGTGCCAGCAGTTTACTCGGGGGGCGATCGTCCACTGAAGCTTTCTTT CASSLLGGRSSTEAFF
TRBJ2-1 . . TRBV5-5 TGTGCCAGCAGCCCAAACCAGGGTTATTGGCAGTTCTTC CASSPNQGYWQFF
TRBJ2-7 . TRBD2 TRBV6-5 TGTGCCAGCAGGCCTAGCGGGAGGGGATCCTACGAGCAGTACTTC CASRPSGRGSYEQYF
TRBJ1-3 . TRBD1 TRBV27 TGTGCCAGCAGTTTAAAGCGGACAGGGGGCGAAAACACCATATATTTT CASSLKRTGGENTIYF
TRBJ2-5 . . TRBV6-1 TGTGCCAGCAGTGATTTGGGAGATCCCCAAGAGACCCAGTACTTC CASSDLGDPQETQYF
TRBJ2-3 . . TRBV2 TGTGCCAGCCGTAATGGTGGGGGGACAGATACGCAGTATTTT CASRNGGGTDTQYF
TRBJ2-7 . . TRBV6-5 TGTGCCAGCAGTAGTCTACGAGAGCAGTACTTC CASSSLREQYF
TRBJ2-2 . . TRBV10-3 TGTGCCATCAGTGTCGGCGCGAGCACCGGGGAGCTGTTTTTT CAISVGASTGELFF
TRBJ2-7 . . TRBV6-5 TGTGCCAGCAGTAGAGGGGGTTACGAGCAGTACTTC CASSRGGYEQYF
TRBJ2-7 . . TRBV20-1 TGCAGTGGAACGGGAGTCTACGAGCAGTACTTC CSGTGVYEQYF
TRBJ1-3 . . TRBV9 TGTGCCAGCAGCGTAGATCAGGGAAACACCATATATTTT CASSVDQGNTIYF
TRBJ2-1 . . TRBV10-2 TGCGCCAGCACACAGGCGAATGAGCAGTTCTTC CASTQANEQFF
TRBJ2-7 once TRBD1 TRBV11-2 TGTGCCAGCAGCACCATAGGGGGACAGGGTTACGAGCAGTACTTC CASSTIGGQGYEQYF
TRBJ2-4 . . TRBV27 TGTGCCAGCAGTTTACCCAAAAACATTCAGTACTTC CASSLPKNIQYF
TRBJ2-1 . TRBD2 TRBV10-3 TGTGCCATCAGTGAGTCTGGTAGCGGGAGCCCCCATGAGCAGTTCTTC CAISESGSGSPHEQFF
TRBJ1-3 . . TRBV30 TGTGCCTGGACGTTCCGGGGAAACACCATATATTTT CAWTFRGNTIYF
TRBJ2-3 . TRBD2 TRBV7-2 TGTGCCAGCAGCTTATTCGGCGGGAGGAGCACAGATACGCAGTATTTT CASSLFGGRSTDTQYF
TRBJ2-1 once TRBD1 TRBV9 TGTGCCAGCAGCCTGAGGGACAGGGCGGTTGAGCAGTTCTTC CASSLRDRAVEQFF
TRBJ1-1 . . TRBV28 TGTGCCAGCACCCCCTGGCGCGGGAACACTGAAGCTTTCTTT CASTPWRGNTEAFF
TRBJ2-3 . TRBD2 TRBV19 TGTGCCAGTAGTATGGGACTAGTTACTACAGATACGCAGTATTTT CASSMGLVTTDTQYF
TRBJ2-7 . . TRBV5-6 TGTGCCAGCAGCTGGGGACGGGGATACGAGCAGTACTTC CASSWGRGYEQYF
TRBJ2-1 . . TRBV6-5 TGTGCCAGCAGTCGGGGGAATGAGCAGTTCTTC CASSRGNEQFF
TRBJ1-5 few . TRBV9 TGTGCCAGCAGCCCTGGGACGGCAGCGCCCCAGCATTTT CASSPGTAAPQHF
TRBJ2-2 . . TRBV5-1 TGCGCCAGCAGCTTGGAAGCTCCTGGGGCCGGGGAGCTGTTTTTT CASSLEAPGAGELFF
TRBJ2-7 . . TRBV12-2 TGTGCAAGTCGCTTAGGTATTTCCCAGGGAGTAGGAGAGCAGTACTTC CASRLGISQGVGEQYF
TRBJ2-1 . TRBD2 TRBV5-4 TGTGCCAGCAGCTTAACCGGGACTAGCGACATCAACGGGTTCTTC CASSLTGTSDINGFF
TRBJ2-3 . . TRBV29-1 TGCAGCGTTGGGGGGGGCCTGATGCAGTATTTT CSVGGGLMQYF
TRBJ2-7 . TRBD2 TRBV5-6 TGTGCCAGCAGCCTCGGGACTAGCGGGAGTCACCTCTACGAGCAGTACTTC CASSLGTSGSHLYEQYF
TRBJ1-5 . . TRBV27 TGTGCCAGCAGTTCGTTGTACAGGGCGGATCAGCCCCAGCATTTT CASSSLYRADQPQHF
TRBJ2-1 . TRBD2 TRBV5-4 TGTGCCAGCAGCTTGGGCGGGAGACCGTCCTACAATGAGCAGTTCTTC CASSLGGRPSYNEQFF
TRBJ2-3 . . TRBV29-1 TGCAGCACGGCGGGGCCTAGCACAGATACGCAGTATTTT CSTAGPSTDTQYF
TRBJ2-5 . . TRBV13 TGTGCCAGCAGCTTGCGGCGGGAGACCCAGTACTTC CASSLRRETQYF
TRBJ2-5 . TRBD2 TRBV2 TGTGCCAGCAGTGAATGGGGGGGGTCACTAGCGTTTCAAGAGACCCAGTACTTC CASSEWGGSLAFQETQYF
TRBJ2-3 . . TRBV27 TGTGCCAGCGGCCTTGTCGCCACTCTGGGCACAGATACGCAGTATTTT CASGLVATLGTDTQYF
TRBJ2-5 once . TRBV6-1 TGTGCCAGCACGGTCATCATGGGGGAGACCCAGTACTTC CASTVIMGETQYF
TRBJ1-5 . . TRBV9 TGTGCCAGCAGCGCGGGGGCTAGCAATCAGCCCCAGCATTTT CASSAGASNQPQHF
TRBJ2-7 . . TRBV7-9 TGTGCCAGCAGCCTCCGGTCGGCCAGCTACGAGCAGTACTTC CASSLRSASYEQYF
TRBJ1-5 . TRBD1 TRBV7-2 TGTGCCAGCAGCCGTCTGGGACAGATAAATCAGCCCCAGCATTTT CASSRLGQINQPQHF
TRBJ2-5 . . TRBV27 TGTGCCAGCAGTTTATCGGAGAGGGGGGAGACCCAGTACTTC CASSLSERGETQYF
TRBJ1-3 . . TRBV28 TGTGCCAGCCTGGGACGGATCTCTGGAAACACCATATATTTT CASLGRISGNTIYF
TRBJ2-3 . . TRBV28 TGTGCCAGCAGAAAATTTGCCGACACAGATACGCAGTATTTT CASRKFADTDTQYF
TRBJ2-1 . TRBD2 TRBV5-1 TGCGCCAGCAGCTTGGCTTCTAGCGGGTACAATGAGCAGTTCTTC CASSLASSGYNEQFF